The source of this T cell receptor beta chain is a study of T cell responses to AZD1222 COVID-19 vaccine. This clone was seen once. Its specificity is not known. V was pared by 2 bases and J by 7 bases, with 9 bases of the junction left unmatched. Looked up from germline, CDR1 is SGHTS and CDR2 is YDEGEE. This CDR3 has 15 residues. Study observations and caveats: Donors were chiefly white British, with a greater number of females, and clonal diversity was perhaps underestimated. Baseline seropositivity characterized only a handful of AZD1222 recipients.

Assay: immunoSEQ multiplex PCR; the TCRdb copy retains only in-frame clones and omits some. The profile shows around 210,000 clones, roughly 94% of them singletons. This chain joins TRBV5-8 and TRBJ2-5; TRBD1 aligns across 9 bases. This TCR came from an adult who received the MenACWY meningococcal vaccine as a control. Sequenced here: peripheral blood, sampled 28 days after the second dose of the MenACWY control vaccine. The CDR3 coding sequence is TGTGCCAGCAGCTTAGAGGGACAGGGACGAGGGACCCAGTACTTC. It specifies CASSLEGQGRGTQYF. Variable domain in full (rest from reference TRBV5-8 and TRBJ2-5): EAGVTQSPTHLIKTRGQQATLRCSPISGHTSVYWYQQALGLGLQFLLWYDEGEERNRGNFPPRFSGRQFPNYSSELNVNALELEDSALYLCASSLEGQGRGTQYFGPGTRLLVL.